A selection of T cell receptor beta chains follows, all from one sample in a study of shared clonotypes between healthy human individuals. Method: immunoSEQ multiplex PCR; TCRdb's copy keeps in-frame clones and lacks some. Found here are 190,000 or so clones, 90% to 95% of them singletons; the top ten hold approximately 0.07%. The source material was naive CD4+ T cells sorted from blood. These receptors originate from a woman aged 25 to 39 in good health. Both conserved end residues are part of each CDR3. D genes are given only for firm matches. Expanded clones get a size class; other rows say once, few or many, or leave the size out.

once	TRBJ2-1	TRBV2	.	CASSVQIHNEQFF	TGTGCCAGCAGTGTACAGATACACAATGAGCAGTTCTTC
.	TRBJ2-7	TRBV28	TRBD1	CATLRDRVSYEQYF	TGTGCCACCCTCCGGGACAGGGTCTCCTACGAGCAGTACTTC
.	TRBJ2-7	TRBV18	TRBD1	CASSPRDRASYEQYF	TGTGCCAGCTCACCGCGGGACAGGGCTTCCTACGAGCAGTACTTC
.	TRBJ1-2	TRBV11-2	.	CASSFRTAKGGYTF	TGTGCCAGCAGCTTCCGGACGGCCAAGGGTGGCTACACCTTC
.	TRBJ1-2	TRBV27	.	CASSFLLGGGGYTF	TGTGCCAGCAGTTTTCTGCTCGGGGGTGGGGGCTACACCTTC
.	TRBJ1-4	TRBV28	.	CASTGNEKLFF	TGTGCCAGCACCGGTAATGAAAAACTGTTTTTT
.	TRBJ1-2	TRBV6-6	TRBD1	CASRRRDRDGYTF	TGTGCCAGCAGACGCCGGGACAGGGATGGCTACACCTTC
.	TRBJ2-7	TRBV4-2	TRBD2	CASSQDSASGITSYEQYF	TGTGCCAGCAGCCAAGATTCCGCTAGCGGGATCACTTCCTACGAGCAGTACTTC
.	TRBJ2-7	TRBV28	TRBD2	CASSPPGLAGGKQYF	TGTGCCAGCAGTCCCCCGGGACTAGCGGGAGGTAAGCAGTACTTC
.	TRBJ1-2	TRBV10-1	.	CASTRGSGVYGYTF	TGCGCCAGCACCAGAGGGTCTGGGGTCTATGGCTACACCTTC
.	TRBJ1-6	TRBV15	.	CATSRQGNSYNSPLHF	TGTGCCACCAGCAGACAGGGTAACTCCTATAATTCACCCCTCCACTTT
.	TRBJ2-1	TRBV7-6	.	CASSEDPGSGEQFF	TGTGCCAGCAGCGAAGACCCGGGATCGGGTGAGCAGTTCTTC
.	TRBJ2-7	TRBV6-1	TRBD1	CASSEAPGTGGYEQYF	TGTGCCAGCAGTGAAGCACCCGGGACAGGGGGGTACGAGCAGTACTTC
.	TRBJ2-7	TRBV10-3	.	CAISESAENEQYF	TGTGCCATCAGTGAGTCCGCAGAAAACGAGCAGTACTTC
.	TRBJ1-2	TRBV5-8	.	CASSLGRTSISMGYTF	TGTGCCAGCAGCTTGGGTCGCACAAGTATTTCTATGGGCTACACCTTC
.	TRBJ1-4	TRBV18	.	CASSPKVQTNEKLFF	TGTGCCAGCTCACCGAAGGTTCAAACTAATGAAAAACTGTTTTTT
.	TRBJ2-7	TRBV7-9	.	CASSLIAGAYEQYF	TGTGCCAGCAGCTTAATAGCTGGTGCCTACGAGCAGTACTTC
.	TRBJ1-2	TRBV5-1	.	CASSLARSGFNYGYTF	TGCGCCAGCAGCTTGGCTAGGTCGGGGTTTAACTATGGCTACACCTTC
.	TRBJ2-3	TRBV27	TRBD2	CASSSPGLAGGVAQYF	TGTGCCAGCAGTTCCCCCGGTCTAGCGGGAGGGGTAGCGCAGTATTTT
.	TRBJ2-1	TRBV5-1	TRBD2	CASSLRLAGLYNEQFF	TGCGCCAGCAGCTTAAGACTAGCGGGTCTATACAATGAGCAGTTCTTC
.	TRBJ2-7	TRBV7-9	.	CASSLAFLDEQYF	TGTGCCAGCAGCTTAGCCTTCTTGGACGAGCAGTACTTC
.	TRBJ2-7	TRBV7-8	.	CASSTYRGRSYEQYF	TGTGCCAGCAGCACCTACCGGGGCCGCTCCTACGAGCAGTACTTC
.	TRBJ2-7	TRBV6-5	TRBD2	CASSYSIGGRASKQYF	TGTGCCAGCAGTTACTCGATCGGCGGGAGGGCCTCGAAGCAGTACTTC
.	TRBJ1-2	TRBV7-9	TRBD1	CASSFGDRSFRGYTF	TGTGCCAGCAGCTTCGGGGACAGGAGTTTTCGAGGCTACACCTTC
.	TRBJ2-1	TRBV2	.	CASTQGRSYNEQFF	TGTGCCAGCACACAGGGACGGTCCTACAATGAGCAGTTCTTC
.	TRBJ2-1	TRBV5-1	TRBD2	CASSPTSGAYNEQFF	TGCGCCAGCAGCCCGACTAGCGGGGCCTACAATGAGCAGTTCTTC
.	TRBJ2-7	TRBV7-9	.	CASSSPNHEQYF	TGTGCCAGCAGCTCACCGAATCACGAGCAGTACTTC
once	TRBJ2-5	TRBV4-1	.	CASSRKHGGAVETQYF	TGCGCCAGCAGCAGAAAACACGGTGGGGCCGTTGAGACCCAGTACTTC
.	TRBJ2-1	TRBV2	TRBD1	CASSEGQGDHNEQFF	TGTGCCAGCAGTGAGGGTCAGGGGGACCACAATGAGCAGTTCTTC
.	TRBJ2-3	TRBV18	TRBD2	CASSPLASGREGTDTQYF	TGTGCCAGCTCACCACTGGCTAGCGGGAGGGAGGGCACAGATACGCAGTATTTT
few	TRBJ2-7	TRBV7-6	TRBD2	CASSQRSSGSVGEQYF	TGTGCCAGCAGCCAGCGGTCCAGCGGGAGCGTGGGTGAGCAGTACTTC
.	TRBJ2-3	TRBV19	.	CASSQTPLVGSDTQYF	TGTGCCAGTAGCCAAACGCCACTAGTTGGTTCAGATACGCAGTATTTT
.	TRBJ2-7	TRBV20-1	.	CSTDEQYF	TGCAGTACGGACGAGCAGTACTTC